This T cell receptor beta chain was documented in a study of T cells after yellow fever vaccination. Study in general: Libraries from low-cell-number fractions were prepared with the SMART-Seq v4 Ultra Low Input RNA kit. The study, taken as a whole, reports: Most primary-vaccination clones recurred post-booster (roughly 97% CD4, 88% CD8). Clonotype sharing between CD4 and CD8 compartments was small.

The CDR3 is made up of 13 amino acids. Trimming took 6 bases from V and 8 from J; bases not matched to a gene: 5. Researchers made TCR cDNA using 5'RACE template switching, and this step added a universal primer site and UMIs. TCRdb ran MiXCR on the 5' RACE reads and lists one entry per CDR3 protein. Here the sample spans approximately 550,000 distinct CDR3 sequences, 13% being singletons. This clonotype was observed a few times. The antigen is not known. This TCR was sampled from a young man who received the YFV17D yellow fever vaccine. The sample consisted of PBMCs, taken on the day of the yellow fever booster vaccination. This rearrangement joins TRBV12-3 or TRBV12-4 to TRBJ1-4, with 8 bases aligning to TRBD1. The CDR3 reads CASRTGVSEKLFF. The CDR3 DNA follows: TGTGCCAGCAGGACAGGGGTTAGCGAAAAACTGTTTTTT.